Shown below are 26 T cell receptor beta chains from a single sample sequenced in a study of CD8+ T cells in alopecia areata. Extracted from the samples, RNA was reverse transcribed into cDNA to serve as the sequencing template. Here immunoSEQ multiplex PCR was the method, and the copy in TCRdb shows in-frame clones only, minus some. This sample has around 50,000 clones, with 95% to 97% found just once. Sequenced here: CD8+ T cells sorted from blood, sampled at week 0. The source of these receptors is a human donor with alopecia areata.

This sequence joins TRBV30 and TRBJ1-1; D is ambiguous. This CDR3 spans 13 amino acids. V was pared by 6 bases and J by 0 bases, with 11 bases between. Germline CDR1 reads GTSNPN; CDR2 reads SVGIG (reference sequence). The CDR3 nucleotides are TGTGCCTGCTTCTCGGGGATGAACACTGAAGCTTTCTTT. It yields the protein CACFSGMNTEAFF.

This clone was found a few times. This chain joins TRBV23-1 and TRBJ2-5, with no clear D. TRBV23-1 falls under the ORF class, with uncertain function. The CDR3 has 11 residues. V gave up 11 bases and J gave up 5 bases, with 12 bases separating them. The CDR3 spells CARASTETQYF. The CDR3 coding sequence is TGCGCCCGCGCGTCTACGGAGACCCAGTACTTC.

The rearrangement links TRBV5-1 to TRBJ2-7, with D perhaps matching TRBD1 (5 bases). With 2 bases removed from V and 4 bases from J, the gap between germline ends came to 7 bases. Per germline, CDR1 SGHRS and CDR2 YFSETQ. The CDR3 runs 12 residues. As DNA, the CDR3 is TGCGCCAGCAGCTTAACAGGATACGAGCAGTACTTC. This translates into CASSLTGYEQYF.

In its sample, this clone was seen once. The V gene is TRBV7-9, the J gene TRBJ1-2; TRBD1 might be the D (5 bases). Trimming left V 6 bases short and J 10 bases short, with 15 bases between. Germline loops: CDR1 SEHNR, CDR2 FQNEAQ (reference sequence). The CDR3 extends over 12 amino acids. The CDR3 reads CASRPGTNDYTF. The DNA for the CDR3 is TGTGCCAGCAGACCCGGGACGAATGACTACACCTTC.

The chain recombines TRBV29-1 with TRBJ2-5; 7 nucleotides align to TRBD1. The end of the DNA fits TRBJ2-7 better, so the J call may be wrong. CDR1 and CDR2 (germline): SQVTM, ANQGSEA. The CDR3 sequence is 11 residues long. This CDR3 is CSGGQVDEQYF. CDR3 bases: TGCAGCGGCGGACAGGTTGACGAGCAGTACTTC.

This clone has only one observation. The CDR3 region has the DNA TGCGCCAGCAGCCAACAGACAGGGCCCACAGATACGCAGTATTTT. This gives the protein CASSQQTGPTDTQYF. The chain has TRBV4-3 and TRBJ2-3; TRBD1 agrees at 7 bases. Trimming took 2 bases from V and 2 from J; bases not matched to a gene: 4. The CDR3 totals 15 residues. Germline V lookup: CDR1 LGHNA, CDR2 YSLEER.

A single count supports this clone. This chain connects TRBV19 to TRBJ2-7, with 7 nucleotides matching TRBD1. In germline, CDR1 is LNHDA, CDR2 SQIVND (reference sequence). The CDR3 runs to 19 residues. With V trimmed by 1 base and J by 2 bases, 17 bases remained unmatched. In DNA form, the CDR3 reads TGTGCCAGTAGTATAGCGACAGGGCACACAGGGGCGCCAACCTACGAGCAGTACTTC. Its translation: CASSIATGHTGAPTYEQYF.

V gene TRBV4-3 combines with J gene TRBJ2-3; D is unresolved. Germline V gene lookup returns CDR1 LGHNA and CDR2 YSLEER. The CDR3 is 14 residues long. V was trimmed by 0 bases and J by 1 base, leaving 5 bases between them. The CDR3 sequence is CASSQDRGTDTQYF. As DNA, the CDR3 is TGCGCCAGCAGCCAAGACCGGGGCACAGATACGCAGTATTTT.

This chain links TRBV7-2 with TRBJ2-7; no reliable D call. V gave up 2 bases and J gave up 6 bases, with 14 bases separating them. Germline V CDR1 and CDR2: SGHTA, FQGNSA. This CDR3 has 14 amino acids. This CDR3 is CASSLSLFRAEQYF. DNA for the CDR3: TGTGCCAGCAGCTTATCCCTTTTCCGGGCCGAGCAGTACTTC. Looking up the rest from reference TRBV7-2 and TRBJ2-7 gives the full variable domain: GAGVSQSPSNKVTEKGKDVELRCDPISGHTALYWYRQSLGQGLEFLIYFQGNSAPDKSGLPSDRFSAERTGGSVSTLTIQRTQQEDSAVYLCASSLSLFRAEQYFGPGTRLTVT.

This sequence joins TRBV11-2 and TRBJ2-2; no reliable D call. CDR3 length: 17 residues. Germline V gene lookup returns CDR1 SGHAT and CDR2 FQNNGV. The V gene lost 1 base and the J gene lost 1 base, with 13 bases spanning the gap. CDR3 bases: TGTGCCAGCAGCTTAGCCCCCCTACCTCAGAACACCGGGGAGCTGTTTTTT. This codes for CASSLAPLPQNTGELFF.

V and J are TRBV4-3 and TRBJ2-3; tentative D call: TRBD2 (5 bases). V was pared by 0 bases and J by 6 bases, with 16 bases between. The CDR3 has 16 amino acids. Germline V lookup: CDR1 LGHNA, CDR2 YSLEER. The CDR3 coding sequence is TGCGCCAGCAGCCAAGAACCGGGGATCCTCCAGGATACGCAGTATTTT. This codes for CASSQEPGILQDTQYF.

The DNA of the CDR3 is TGCGCCAGCAGCCAAGAACCGGGACAGGGGGCTGAAGCTTTCTTT. Residues: CASSQEPGQGAEAFF. V usage is TRBV4-1 and J usage is TRBJ1-1; 11 bases agree with TRBD1. CDR3 length: 15 amino acids. V was pared by 0 bases and J by 6 bases, with 3 bases of the junction left unmatched. Germline V gene data show CDR1 as MGHRA and CDR2 as YSYEKL.

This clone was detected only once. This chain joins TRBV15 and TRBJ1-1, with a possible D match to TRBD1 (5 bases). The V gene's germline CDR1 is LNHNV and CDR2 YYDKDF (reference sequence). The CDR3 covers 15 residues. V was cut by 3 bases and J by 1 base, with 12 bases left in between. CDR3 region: CATSRDITGNTEAFF. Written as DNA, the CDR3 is TGTGCCACCAGCAGGGACATTACAGGGAACACTGAAGCTTTCTTT.

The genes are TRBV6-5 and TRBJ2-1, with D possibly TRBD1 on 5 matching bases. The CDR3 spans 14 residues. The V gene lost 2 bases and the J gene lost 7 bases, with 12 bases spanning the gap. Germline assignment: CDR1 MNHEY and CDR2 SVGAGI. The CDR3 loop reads CASSYGRGMNEQFF. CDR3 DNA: TGTGCCAGCAGTTACGGTAGGGGTATGAATGAGCAGTTCTTC.

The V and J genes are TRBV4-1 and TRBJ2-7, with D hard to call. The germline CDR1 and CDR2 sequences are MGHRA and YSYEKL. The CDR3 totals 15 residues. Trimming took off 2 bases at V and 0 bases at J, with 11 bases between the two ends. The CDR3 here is CASSQTRQSSYEQYF. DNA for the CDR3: TGCGCCAGCAGCCAAACGAGGCAGTCCTCCTACGAGCAGTACTTC.

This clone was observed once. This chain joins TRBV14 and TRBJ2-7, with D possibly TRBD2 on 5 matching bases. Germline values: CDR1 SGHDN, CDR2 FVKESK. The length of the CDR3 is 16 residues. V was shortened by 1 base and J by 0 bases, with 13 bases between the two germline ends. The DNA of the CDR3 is TGTGCCAGCAGCCAAGTGAGCCCGGCGGGCTCCTACGAGCAGTACTTC. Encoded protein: CASSQVSPAGSYEQYF. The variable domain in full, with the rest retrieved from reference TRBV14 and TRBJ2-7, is EAGVTQFPSHSVIEKGQTVTLRCDPISGHDNLYWYRRVMGKEIKFLLHFVKESKQDESGMPNNRFLAERTGGTYSTLKVQPAELEDSGVYFCASSQVSPAGSYEQYFGPGTRLTVT.

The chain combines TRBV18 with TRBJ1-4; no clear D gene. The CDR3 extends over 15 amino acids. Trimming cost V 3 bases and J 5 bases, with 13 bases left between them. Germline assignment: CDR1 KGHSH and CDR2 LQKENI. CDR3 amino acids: CASSPSPRPNEKLFF. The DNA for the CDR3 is TGTGCCAGCTCACCGTCCCCCAGGCCAAATGAAAAACTGTTTTTT.

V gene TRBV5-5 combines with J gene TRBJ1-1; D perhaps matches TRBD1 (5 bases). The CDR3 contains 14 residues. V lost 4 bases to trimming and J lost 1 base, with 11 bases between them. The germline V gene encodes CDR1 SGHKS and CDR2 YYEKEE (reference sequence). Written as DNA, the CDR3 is TGTGCCAGCAGCAAGGGACTTACGAACACTGAAGCTTTCTTT. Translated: CASSKGLTNTEAFF.

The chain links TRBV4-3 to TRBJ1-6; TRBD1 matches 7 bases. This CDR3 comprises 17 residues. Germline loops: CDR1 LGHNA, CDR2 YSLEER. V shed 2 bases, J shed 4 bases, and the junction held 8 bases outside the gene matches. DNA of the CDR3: TGCGCCAGCAGCCAAATTGTAGGGGGCGAGTATAATTCACCCCTCCACTTT. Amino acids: CASSQIVGGEYNSPLHF.

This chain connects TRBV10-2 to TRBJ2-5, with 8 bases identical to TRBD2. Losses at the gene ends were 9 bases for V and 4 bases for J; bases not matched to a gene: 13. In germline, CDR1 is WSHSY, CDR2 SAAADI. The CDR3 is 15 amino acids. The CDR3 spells CASKPGGAVGETQYF. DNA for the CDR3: TGCGCCAGTAAACCGGGGGGGGCCGTGGGAGAGACCCAGTACTTC.

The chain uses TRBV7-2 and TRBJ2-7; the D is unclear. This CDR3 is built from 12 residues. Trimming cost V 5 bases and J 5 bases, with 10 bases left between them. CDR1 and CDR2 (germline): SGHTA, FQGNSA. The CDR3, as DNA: TGTGCCAGCAGCCTCCCCCCGGACGAGCAGTACTTC. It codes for CASSLPPDEQYF.

CDR3 residues: CASSQDPVRGQPQHF. DNA of the CDR3: TGCGCCAGCAGCCAAGATCCGGTTCGGGGTCAGCCCCAGCATTTT. The V call is TRBV4-1, the J call TRBJ1-5; D remains ambiguous. V was pared by 0 bases and J by 6 bases, with 12 bases between. The CDR3 has 15 residues. CDR1 and CDR2 from the germline V gene are MGHRA and YSYEKL.

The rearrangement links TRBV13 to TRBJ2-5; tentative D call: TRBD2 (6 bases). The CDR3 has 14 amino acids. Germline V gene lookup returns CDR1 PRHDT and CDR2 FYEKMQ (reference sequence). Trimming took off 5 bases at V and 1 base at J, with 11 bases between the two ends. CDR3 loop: CASSARLVQETQYF. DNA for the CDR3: TGTGCCAGCAGCGCCAGACTAGTCCAAGAGACCCAGTACTTC.

DNA of the CDR3: TGTGCCAGCAGTGAACTCGACAGTGGGACTGAAGCTTTCTTT. This gives the protein CASSELDSGTEAFF. The chain carries TRBV6-1 and TRBJ1-1, with D possibly being TRBD1 (5 bases). Germline CDR1 and CDR2: MNHNS and SASEGT. Trimming shortened V by 2 bases and J by 5 bases, and 12 bases separated the two germline ends. This CDR3 region has 14 residues.

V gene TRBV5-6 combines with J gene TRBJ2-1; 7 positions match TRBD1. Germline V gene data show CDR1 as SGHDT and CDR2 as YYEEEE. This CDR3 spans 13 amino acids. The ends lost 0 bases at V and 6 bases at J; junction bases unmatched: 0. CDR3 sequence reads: CASSLGQGNEQFF. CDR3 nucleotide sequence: TGTGCCAGCAGCTTGGGACAGGGCAATGAGCAGTTCTTC.

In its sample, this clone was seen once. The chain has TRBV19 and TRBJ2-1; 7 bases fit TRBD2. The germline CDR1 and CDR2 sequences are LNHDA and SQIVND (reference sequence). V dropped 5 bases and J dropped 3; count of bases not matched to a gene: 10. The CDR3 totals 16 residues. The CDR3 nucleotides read TGTGCCAGTAGTTCTTCGACGGGAGGCTACTACAATGAGCAGTTCTTC. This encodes CASSSSTGGYYNEQFF.